Sequencing of this T cell receptor (beta chain) was carried out in a study of T cell responses to AZD1222 COVID-19 vaccine. The study's findings and limits: The study reported that nearly half of spike-specific TCRs target unmutated variant regions. Spike-specific TCR breadth and depth were elevated following two AZD1222 doses.

This CDR3 spans 14 amino acids. Germline CDR1 SGHTA, CDR2 FQGNSA. V gave up 5 bases and J gave up 5 bases; unmatched junction bases: 7. Second-dose intervals of approximately 4 or approximately 12 weeks were pooled. As to this clone: Its specificity is not known.

Repertoires were generated with immunoSEQ multiplex PCR, while TCRdb's copy carries only in-frame clones and drops some. Among over 110,000 clones listed, 85% to 95% were seen once. This TCR was sampled from an adult who received the AZD1222 COVID-19 vaccine. The specimen comprised peripheral blood, sampled 28 days after the second AZD1222 dose. J is TRBJ2-5 and V is TRBV7-2, with TRBD1 identical over 8 bases. In nucleotides, the CDR3 is TGTGCCAGCAGCGCACAGGGGGTCGGTGAGACCCAGTACTTC. Amino acids: CASSAQGVGETQYF. Filled out from reference TRBV7-2 and TRBJ2-5, the complete variable domain reads GAGVSQSPSNKVTEKGKDVELRCDPISGHTALYWYRQSLGQGLEFLIYFQGNSAPDKSGLPSDRFSAERTGGSVSTLTIQRTQQEDSAVYLCASSAQGVGETQYFGPGTRLLVL.